What follows are 31 T cell receptor beta chains derived from one specimen sequenced in a study of early T cells in non-severe SARS-CoV-2 infection (dated by TCRdb to 2020 to 2022). Libraries were constructed by 5' RACE. Sequencing relied on a NextSeq 500. TCRdb reworked the public reads: Q25 trimming with fastp, MiXCR clone assembly, productive beta chains retained. Rows merge per CDR3 protein into single entries with the most common DNA and genes. This sample has about 35,000 distinct CDR3 sequences in its table, and 5.4% of those were observed once. Jointly, the top ten make up about 6% of the sample. The material sequenced was whole blood, taken at baseline. The receptors were gathered from an adult who was a healthcare worker with PCR-confirmed SARS-CoV-2 infection or an uninfected control (not recorded which).

This clonotype was counted at least ten times. The CDR3 DNA is TGCAGCGTGGCCGGGACTAGCGGGACGAGCAATGAGCAGTTCTTC. Encoded protein: CSVAGTSGTSNEQFF. The chain employs TRBV29-1 and TRBJ2-1; 13 nucleotides align to TRBD2. The CDR3 sequence is 15 residues long. Germline V gene sequence: CDR1 SQVTM, CDR2 ANQGSEA. J was trimmed by 6 bases and V by 6 bases; bases with no gene match: 8.

V and J are TRBV3-1 and TRBJ1-2, with 8 bases fitting TRBD1. The germline CDR1 and CDR2 sequences are LGHDT and YNNKEL (reference sequence). The ends lost 3 bases at V and 3 bases at J; junction bases unmatched: 15. CDR3 length equals 18 residues. CDR3 protein: CASSHIRARGQGDYGYTF. Here the CDR3 DNA reads TGTGCCAGCAGCCACATCCGCGCCAGGGGGCAGGGGGACTATGGCTACACCTTC.

By sample fraction, this clonotype is medium-sized. The rearrangement joins TRBV4-1 to TRBJ1-2, with D hard to call. Trimming removed 1 base at V and 4 bases at J, with 7 bases between. Germline lookup yields CDR1 MGHRA and CDR2 YSYEKL. There are 13 residues in the CDR3. The chain's CDR3 is CASSQVGFYGYTF. DNA of the CDR3: TGCGCCAGCAGCCAAGTGGGCTTCTATGGCTACACCTTC.

The V gene is TRBV29-1, the J gene TRBJ2-1; D is uncertain. V was cut by 4 bases and J by 0 bases, with 10 bases left in between. CDR1 and CDR2 (germline): SQVTM, ANQGSEA. This CDR3 is built from 14 residues. CDR3 DNA: TGCAGCGTTGGAGCGTCGAGCTCCTACAATGAGCAGTTCTTC. Translated, it gives CSVGASSSYNEQFF.

This clonotype was observed a handful of times. The rearrangement links TRBV4-3 to TRBJ1-6; 7 positions agree with TRBD1. Germline-derived CDR1 and CDR2 are LGHNA and YSLEER. J was trimmed by 1 base and V by 1 base; bases with no gene match: 1. This CDR3 is 16 amino acids long. Written as DNA, the CDR3 is TGCGCCAGCAGCCAAGGGGGACAGTCCTATAATTCACCCCTCCACTTT. Protein product: CASSQGGQSYNSPLHF.

The sample holds many counts of this clonotype. J is TRBJ2-1 and V is TRBV5-1; a weak D match, TRBD1 (5 bases). Looked up from germline, CDR1 is SGHRS and CDR2 is YFSETQ. V was shortened by 4 bases and J by 0 bases, with 8 bases between the two germline ends. The CDR3 extends over 14 amino acids. The CDR3 here is CASSTQGSYNEQFF. CDR3 in DNA: TGCGCCAGCAGCACGCAGGGCTCCTACAATGAGCAGTTCTTC.

This clonotype was seen ten or more times. The chain combines TRBV30 with TRBJ1-5; D not resolved. The CDR3 runs to 13 residues. V was cut by 2 bases and J by 3 bases, with 8 bases left in between. In germline, CDR1 is GTSNPN, CDR2 SVGIG (reference sequence). Written as DNA, the CDR3 is TGTGCCTGGAGTAGCCGGAACAATCAGCCCCAGCATTTT. This sequence encodes CAWSSRNNQPQHF.

This clonotype was recorded many times. This chain connects TRBV14 to TRBJ2-1, with D tentatively TRBD2 (5 bases). Trimming removed 8 bases from V and 2 bases from J, with 22 bases in between. Germline CDR1 is SGHDN and CDR2 is FVKESK. The length of the CDR3 is 17 residues. In DNA, the CDR3 is TGTGCCAGCTCCCCCATCCCTGGGAGCGTCGCCTACAATGAGCAGTTCTTC. Amino acids: CASSPIPGSVAYNEQFF.

This clonotype was counted at least ten times. The chain couples TRBV6-2 or TRBV6-3 to TRBJ1-2; no firm D call. Between the trimmed V and J ends, which lost 1 base and 8 bases, there was a span of 11 bases. Germline loops: CDR1 MNHEY, CDR2 SVGEGT. This CDR3 contains 13 residues. The CDR3 protein is CASSYYLGSGYTF. CDR3 bases: TGTGCCAGCAGTTACTATTTAGGGAGCGGCTACACCTTC.

V and J are TRBV11-2 and TRBJ2-2; the D gene is possibly TRBD1 (6 bases). The V end lost 2 bases, the J end lost 1 base, and 17 bases lay between the germline ends. Germline lookup yields CDR1 SGHAT and CDR2 FQNNGV. The CDR3 extends over 18 amino acids. CDR3 region: CASSLNPPGHMNTGELFF. The CDR3 bases are TGTGCCAGCAGCTTAAACCCCCCGGGACACATGAACACCGGGGAGCTGTTTTTT.

This clonotype was observed at least ten times. This chain connects TRBV11-2 to TRBJ1-1; 7 bases line up with TRBD1. The CDR3 is 15 residues long. CDR1 is SGHAT, CDR2 FQNNGV, per germline. V shed 1 base, J shed 11 bases, and the junction held 13 bases outside the gene matches. DNA of the CDR3: TGTGCCAGCAGCTTAGGACAGGGCGGTGGGGCTGGTGCTTTCTTT. This translates into CASSLGQGGGAGAFF.

The gene calls are TRBV24-1 and TRBJ2-5, with D tentatively TRBD1 (7 bases). Germline V gives CDR1 KGHDR, CDR2 SFDVKD. This CDR3 comprises 16 residues. Trimming cost V 3 bases and J 3 bases, with 16 bases left between them. The CDR3 DNA reads as TGTGCCACCAGTGATACTGGCGGGACAGCCAAAGAGACCCAGTACTTC. This gives the protein CATSDTGGTAKETQYF.

This clonotype was detected many times. The CDR3 bases are TGCGCCAGCAGCCCAGGCGCAGACGATCAGCCCCAGCATTTT. This sequence encodes CASSPGADDQPQHF. This chain joins TRBV5-1 and TRBJ1-5, with D unresolved. The CDR3 is 14 amino acids. Germline assignment: CDR1 SGHRS and CDR2 YFSETQ. Trimming removed 4 bases from V and 5 bases from J, with 13 bases in between. Supplemented by reference TRBV5-1 and TRBJ1-5, the full variable domain reads KAGVTQTPRYLIKTRGQQVTLSCSPISGHRSVSWYQQTPGQGLQFLFEYFSETQRNKGNFPGRFSGRQFSNSRSEMNVSTLELGDSALYLCASSPGADDQPQHFGDGTRLSIL.

This clonotype was counted a single time. The genes are TRBV5-1 and TRBJ1-1; D unresolved. Trimming stripped 1 base from V and 11 bases from J, with 18 bases between. Germline V CDR1 and CDR2: SGHRS, YFSETQ. The CDR3 totals 14 residues. The CDR3 DNA is TGCGCCAGCAGCTTGCGTCTCAGAACTAAAGCCGCTTTCTTT. Protein: CASSLRLRTKAAFF.

This clonotype was found many times. The chain combines TRBV3-1 with TRBJ2-7, with TRBD2 matching 15 bases. Germline V lookup: CDR1 LGHDT, CDR2 YNNKEL (reference sequence). The length of the CDR3 is 18 residues. The V segment lost 4 bases and the J segment 0 bases; nucleotides outside the gene matches: 7. CDR3 sequence reads: CASSRPGLAGGSSYEQYF. The CDR3 DNA follows: TGTGCCAGCAGCCGTCCGGGACTAGCGGGAGGTAGCTCCTACGAGCAGTACTTC.

Many counts were recorded for this clonotype. The chain employs TRBV28 and TRBJ2-7; 9 positions agree with TRBD1. CDR1 and CDR2 (germline): MDHEN, SYDVKM. The CDR3 totals 17 residues. V trimming: 1 base; J trimming: 5 bases; junction bases outside the gene matches: 12. CDR3 sequence: CASSLYLTGTGLNEQYF. CDR3 DNA: TGTGCCAGCAGTTTATACCTAACCGGGACAGGGTTAAACGAGCAGTACTTC.

This clonotype is classed as medium-sized. This chain links TRBV7-2 with TRBJ1-6; unclear D gene. The V end lost 5 bases, the J end lost 13 bases, and 18 bases lay between the germline ends. The CDR3 loop spans 14 amino acids. Germline CDR1 SGHTA, CDR2 FQGNSA. The CDR3 DNA reads as TGTGCCAGCAGCCTTCCCCGCGGGGTTTGGCCCCTCCACTTT. Protein sequence: CASSLPRGVWPLHF.

This clonotype was recorded at least ten times. CDR3 sequence reads: CATSDFVAGMNNEQFF. The CDR3 nucleotides are TGTGCCACCAGTGATTTTGTGGCGGGGATGAACAATGAGCAGTTCTTC. The chain employs TRBV24-1 and TRBJ2-1, with D tentatively TRBD2 (6 bases). The CDR3 spans 16 residues. V shed 1 base and J shed 5 bases, with 14 bases lying between them. Germline V lookup: CDR1 KGHDR, CDR2 SFDVKD.

In this sample, this clonotype turned up many times. V is TRBV25-1 and J is TRBJ1-2; 7 bases line up with TRBD1. The CDR3 length is 15 residues. The trim removed 3 bases at V and 4 bases at J, leaving 8 bases unmatched. CDR1 is MGHDK, CDR2 SYGVNS, per germline. CDR3 in DNA: TGTGCCAGCAGTGACCCCGGGACAGAAACCTATGGCTACACCTTC. This encodes CASSDPGTETYGYTF.

This clonotype was detected ten times or more. The chain couples TRBV3-1 to TRBJ2-7; 8 bases line up with TRBD1. This CDR3 has 16 amino acids. V dropped 1 base and J dropped 2; count of bases not matched to a gene: 7. Germline values: CDR1 LGHDT, CDR2 YNNKEL (reference sequence). The CDR3 bases are TGTGCCAGCAGCCAAGGTGGGCAGGGGGCACCCTACGAGCAGTACTTC. Encoded protein: CASSQGGQGAPYEQYF.

About this clonotype: One end of the junction is discordant with germline, which a read error may explain. The chain recombines TRBV29-1 with TRBJ2-1; maybe TRBD2 (5 bases). CDR1 SQVTM and CDR2 ANQGSEA come from the germline V gene. This CDR3 has 11 amino acids. The chain's CDR3 is CSVAGLNERFF. CDR3 nucleotide sequence: TGCAGCGTGGCCGGACTTAATGAGCGGTTCTTC.

This rearrangement joins TRBV3-1 to TRBJ2-7; possible D gene TRBD1, 5 bases. Trimming stripped 4 bases from V and 3 bases from J, with 13 bases between. This CDR3 spans 14 amino acids. Germline values: CDR1 LGHDT, CDR2 YNNKEL (reference sequence). The CDR3 nucleotides read TGTGCCAGCAGCCCTGGCAGGGTCCACTACGAGCAGTACTTC. The encoded protein is CASSPGRVHYEQYF.

The sample holds many counts of this clonotype. The chain has TRBV12-3 or TRBV12-4 and TRBJ2-3; TRBD2 matches at 9 bases. There are 16 residues in the CDR3. J was trimmed by 2 bases and V by 4 bases; bases with no gene match: 7. DNA of the CDR3: TGTGCCAGCAGTTCCTATAGCGGGAGAGACACAGATACGCAGTATTTT. This codes for CASSSYSGRDTDTQYF.

In regard to this clonotype: This may be a read error: a much more frequent sequence differs by one nucleotide. The chain is built from TRBV11-2 and TRBJ2-3; 13 nucleotides line up with TRBD2. The CDR3 spans 18 residues. CDR1 and CDR2 from the germline V gene are SGHAT and FQNNGV. Trimming removed 6 bases from V and 6 bases from J; junction bases left unmatched: 15. CDR3 residues: CASRSYWTSGGLVDTQYF. Here the CDR3 DNA reads TGTGCCAGCAGGTCGTACTGGACTAGCGGGGGCCTAGTGGATACGCAGTATTTT.

This clonotype was seen at least ten times. The chain couples TRBV20-1 to TRBJ1-2, with TRBD1 matching 10 bases. Germline loops: CDR1 DFQATT, CDR2 SNEGSKA (reference sequence). The CDR3 is 14 residues long. The ends lost 4 bases at V and 8 bases at J; junction bases unmatched: 10. The CDR3 sequence: CSANSGTGERGYTF. The CDR3 nucleotides are TGCAGTGCTAATAGCGGGACAGGGGAACGGGGCTACACCTTC.

Notes on this clonotype: A much larger clone is a single base away; this may be a read error. V gene TRBV4-1 combines with J gene TRBJ2-3; no definite D call. From germline, CDR1 is MGHRA and CDR2 YSYEKL. V was shortened by 0 bases and J by 5 bases, with 18 bases between the two germline ends. This CDR3 has 17 residues. For the CDR3, the DNA is TGCGCCAGCAGCCAAGAAGGATTACAGACCTACATAGATACGCAGTATTTT. Translated, it gives CASSQEGLQTYIDTQYF.

This clonotype was picked up a small number of times. The chain couples TRBV5-1 to TRBJ2-2; TRBD1 aligns across 7 bases. CDR3 length: 12 amino acids. The germline gives CDR1 SGHRS, CDR2 YFSETQ. The V segment lost 7 bases and the J segment 5 bases; nucleotides outside the gene matches: 2. CDR3 residues: CASSRGTGELFF. The CDR3, as DNA: TGCGCCAGCTCCAGGGGGACCGGGGAGCTGTTTTTT.

The chain is built from TRBV9 and TRBJ2-3; D not certain. V was pared by 0 bases and J by 3 bases, with 8 bases between. Germline V gene sequence: CDR1 SGDLS, CDR2 YYNGEE. This CDR3 has 14 amino acids. The CDR3 coding sequence is TGTGCCAGCAGCGTAGGACCTAAGACAGATACGCAGTATTTT. It encodes CASSVGPKTDTQYF.

This clonotype was observed at least ten times. CDR3 sequence reads: CASSSGIYYGYTF. Here the CDR3 DNA reads TGTGCCAGCAGTTCCGGGATTTACTATGGCTACACCTTC. The rearrangement joins TRBV12-3 or TRBV12-4 to TRBJ1-2; D ambiguous. The V and J ends lost 4 bases and 3 bases respectively, with 9 bases between them. The CDR3 is 13 amino acids.

In its sample, this clonotype was seen many times. This sequence joins TRBV20-1 and TRBJ1-3; D perhaps matches TRBD1 (6 bases). The CDR3 contains 16 residues. The germline gives CDR1 DFQATT, CDR2 SNEGSKA (reference sequence). Between the trimmed V and J ends, which lost 1 base and 2 bases, there was a span of 15 bases. CDR3 in amino acids: CSARAPASGAGNTIYF. CDR3 nucleotides: TGCAGTGCTAGAGCCCCCGCCTCAGGGGCTGGAAACACCATATATTTT.

This clonotype has at least ten counts. The chain carries TRBV30 and TRBJ2-1; D possibly corresponds to TRBD2 (6 bases). CDR1 is GTSNPN, CDR2 SVGIG, per germline (reference sequence). This CDR3 spans 17 amino acids. Trimming removed 3 bases at V and 7 bases at J, with 25 bases between. CDR3: CAWRPSGGVGVRNEQFF. CDR3 DNA: TGTGCCTGGAGGCCCAGCGGAGGGGTAGGTGTAAGGAATGAGCAGTTCTTC.